The sequence of this T cell receptor (beta chain) was determined in a study of identifying expanded T cells in peripheral blood. Profiled with immunoSEQ multiplex PCR; TCRdb holds only in-frame clones, not every one. Among more than 50,000 clones listed, over 75% were seen once. Input material: blood. The clonotype was recovered from a person aged 18-70 years in good health.

The CDR3: CASKPPGGGYTF. CDR3 nucleotides: TGTGCCAGCAAACCACCAGGTGGTGGCTACACCTTC. The chain couples TRBV2 to TRBJ1-2; no definite D call. The CDR3 totals 12 residues. Germline CDR1 reads SNHLY; CDR2 reads FYNNEI. With 7 bases removed from V and 7 bases from J, the gap between germline ends came to 13 bases.